These 16 T cell receptor beta chains came from one sample sequenced in a study of T cells in Graves' hyperthyroidism and ophthalmopathy (dated by TCRdb to the late 2010s). Library generation was performed with multiplex PCR. For sequencing, an Illumina HiSeq 2000 was employed. TCR beta CDR3 regions were amplified from RNA transcripts. The first round of RT-PCR for the TCR CDR3 was performed with the HTBI primer set and the Qiagen OneStep RT-PCR kit. The public reads were reprocessed in TCRdb via fastp at Q25 and MiXCR, keeping in-frame beta chains. Identical CDR3 proteins give one entry, which carries the most common genes and DNA. Across this sample there are about 620,000 distinct CDR3 sequences, with about 17% seen only once. Around 4% of the sample lies in the top ten. Sequencing was done on a sample of blood. The receptors stem from a woman in her 30s with Graves' hyperthyroidism.

This clonotype was counted many times. The chain uses TRBV12-3 or TRBV12-4 and TRBJ2-7, with TRBD1 identical over 9 bases. Trimming cost V 3 bases and J 5 bases; bases outside gene matches: 20. This CDR3 contains 19 residues. Written as DNA, the CDR3 is TGTGCCAGCAGTTTTAGCGCCCGAGTCCGCCGGGACAGGGACCACGAGCAGTACTTC. Its translation is CASSFSARVRRDRDHEQYF.

The genes are TRBV19 and TRBJ2-1, with 10 positions matching TRBD1. This CDR3 is 16 amino acids long. J lost 6 bases, V lost 3 bases, and 8 bases had no gene match. Germline V CDR1 and CDR2: LNHDA, SQIVND (reference sequence). Here the CDR3 DNA reads TGTGCCAGTAGTATTGGGTCGGGACAGGGGTTCAATGAGCAGTTCTTC. Translation: CASSIGSGQGFNEQFF.

This clonotype appeared many times. J is TRBJ1-1 and V is TRBV28; 8 nucleotides line up with TRBD1. Trimming took 8 bases from V and 11 from J; bases not matched to a gene: 7. Germline V gives CDR1 MDHEN, CDR2 SYDVKM. This CDR3 is 11 amino acids long. CDR3 sequence reads: CASGMDRAAFF. CDR3 sequence (DNA): TGTGCCAGCGGTATGGACAGGGCCGCTTTCTTT.

This clonotype has a count of ten or more. The chain carries TRBV12-3 or TRBV12-4 and TRBJ2-7; D perhaps matches TRBD1 (6 bases). The CDR3 totals 14 residues. V gave up 4 bases and J gave up 1 base, with 11 bases separating them. For the CDR3, the DNA is TGTGCCAGCAGTTCGGCGGACAGATCCTACGAGCAGTACTTC. Amino acids: CASSSADRSYEQYF.

J is TRBJ2-1 and V is TRBV29-1; 12 bases are shared with TRBD2. The V gene's germline CDR1 is SQVTM and CDR2 ANQGSEA. V lost 7 bases to trimming and J lost 8 bases; unmatched junction nucleotides: 12. The CDR3 runs 15 residues. The CDR3 region is CSAMTSGGFDDEQFF. The CDR3 DNA reads as TGCAGCGCCATGACTAGCGGGGGTTTTGATGATGAGCAGTTCTTC.

This clonotype has just a few counts. In DNA form, the CDR3 reads TGTGCCACCTCCCGGGGAGGTGAGCAGTTCTTC. Translated: CATSRGGEQFF. V is TRBV2 and J is TRBJ2-1, with a tentative D call TRBD2 (6 bases). The CDR3 is 11 amino acids. Per germline, CDR1 SNHLY and CDR2 FYNNEI. The V and J ends lost 10 bases and 9 bases respectively, with 13 bases between them.

There are many counts of this clonotype. The rearrangement links TRBV28 to TRBJ2-5, with 9 bases aligning to TRBD1. CDR1 and CDR2 from the germline V gene are MDHEN and SYDVKM. V lost 5 bases and J lost 13; bases outside the gene matches: 14. The CDR3 length is 14 residues. DNA for the CDR3: TGTGCCAGCAGTCCCTCTACAGGGGGCGCGAGTTCGTACTTC. The encoded protein is CASSPSTGGASSYF.

The chain employs TRBV20-1 and TRBJ2-1; tentative D call: TRBD1 (5 bases). The CDR3 consists of 13 residues. V was trimmed by 3 bases and J by 5 bases, leaving 11 bases between them. Germline V gene sequence: CDR1 DFQATT, CDR2 SNEGSKA (reference sequence). The CDR3 reads CSASSRVDNEQFF. The CDR3 bases are TGCAGTGCTAGTTCCAGGGTTGACAATGAGCAGTTCTTC.

This clonotype was seen a handful of times. The chain recombines TRBV2 with TRBJ2-3; D is possibly TRBD1 or TRBD2 (5 bases each). The germline CDR1 and CDR2 sequences are SNHLY and FYNNEI. Deletions cut 7 bases from V and 6 bases from J, with 14 bases between. There are 13 residues in the CDR3. The CDR3 spells CASKEGEKDTQYF. CDR3 coding DNA: TGTGCCAGCAAGGAAGGGGAGAAGGATACGCAGTATTTT.

The sample holds one count of this clonotype. A read error may be the cause here, since a much bigger clone is one base away. V gene TRBV11-3 combines with J gene TRBJ2-7; TRBD2 might be the D (5 bases). Looked up from germline, CDR1 is SGHNT and CDR2 is YENEEA. The ends were cut back, 2 bases at V and 0 bases at J, with 14 bases in the middle. This CDR3 contains 16 residues. The DNA for the CDR3 is TGTGCCAGCAGCTTATCGCAGCGGCTTAGCTCCTACGAGCAGTACTTC. Its protein is CASSLSQRLSSYEQYF.

There are many counts of this clonotype. V usage is TRBV20-1 and J usage is TRBJ2-5; D is possibly TRBD1 (6 bases). The CDR3 loop spans 12 amino acids. Trimming stripped 8 bases from V and 5 bases from J, with 15 bases between. Germline V gives CDR1 DFQATT, CDR2 SNEGSKA (reference sequence). The CDR3 coding sequence is TGCAGTCAGGAAGACAGGAGGGAGACCCAGTACTTC. Protein sequence: CSQEDRRETQYF.

The chain recombines TRBV20-1 with TRBJ1-3; D unclear. This CDR3 is built from 14 residues. V was shortened by 1 base and J by 11 bases, with 18 bases between the two germline ends. CDR1 is DFQATT and CDR2 is SNEGSKA in the germline V gene (reference sequence). The CDR3 nucleotides read TGCAGTGCTAGAGGTCCCCGGATAGCGGGTCCCATATATTTT. This translates into CSARGPRIAGPIYF.

The sample holds a few counts of this clonotype. J is TRBJ1-1 and V is TRBV7-9; 8 nucleotides agree with TRBD1. There are 15 residues in the CDR3. Germline lookup yields CDR1 SEHNR and CDR2 FQNEAQ (reference sequence). The J segment lost 4 bases and the V segment lost 5 bases, leaving 9 bases of the junction unmatched. The CDR3 loop reads CASSHYPGGPTEAFF. In DNA, the CDR3 is TGTGCCAGCAGCCACTATCCAGGGGGCCCCACTGAAGCTTTCTTT.

This clonotype was found a few times. The V gene is TRBV19, the J gene TRBJ2-1, with D possibly called TRBD1 or TRBD2 (5 bases each). Germline CDR1 and CDR2: LNHDA and SQIVND (reference sequence). The CDR3 runs 14 residues. Trimming pared 1 base from V and 10 bases from J, leaving 14 bases between. Here the CDR3 reads CASSIGGSLSEQFF. As DNA, the CDR3 is TGTGCCAGTAGTATAGGGGGGTCCCTGTCGGAGCAGTTCTTC.

This clonotype appeared once. V and J are TRBV9 and TRBJ2-3; 7 nucleotides agree with TRBD2. The germline V gene encodes CDR1 SGDLS and CDR2 YYNGEE. The CDR3 loop spans 15 amino acids. V trimming: 0 bases; J trimming: 3 bases; junction bases outside the gene matches: 4. The CDR3 protein is CASSVEAGMTDTQYF. The CDR3, as DNA: TGTGCCAGCAGCGTAGAAGCGGGGATGACAGATACGCAGTATTTT.

Ten or more counts support this clonotype. J is TRBJ2-7 and V is TRBV5-6; TRBD2 is a possible D gene (6 bases). The CDR3 spans 16 residues. CDR1 SGHDT and CDR2 YYEEEE come from the germline V gene. V was cut by 4 bases and J by 1 base, with 18 bases left in between. The CDR3 region is CASSPAGAGPSYEQYF. CDR3 nucleotide sequence: TGTGCCAGCAGCCCAGCAGGAGCGGGTCCTTCCTACGAGCAGTACTTC.